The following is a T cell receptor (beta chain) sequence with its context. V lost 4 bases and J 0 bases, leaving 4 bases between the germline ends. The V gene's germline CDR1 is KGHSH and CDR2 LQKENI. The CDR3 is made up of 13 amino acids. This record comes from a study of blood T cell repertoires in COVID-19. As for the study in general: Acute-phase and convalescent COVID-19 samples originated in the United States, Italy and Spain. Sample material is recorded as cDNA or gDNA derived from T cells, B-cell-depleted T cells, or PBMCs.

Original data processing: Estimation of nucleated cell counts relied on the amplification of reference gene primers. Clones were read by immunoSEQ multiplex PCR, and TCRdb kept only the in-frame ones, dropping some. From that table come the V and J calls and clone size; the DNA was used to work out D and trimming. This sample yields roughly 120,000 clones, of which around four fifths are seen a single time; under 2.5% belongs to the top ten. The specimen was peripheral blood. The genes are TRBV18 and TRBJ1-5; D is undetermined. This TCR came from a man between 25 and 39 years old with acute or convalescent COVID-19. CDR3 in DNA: TGTGCCAGCTCACTGTATAGCAATCAGCCCCAGCATTTT. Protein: CASSLYSNQPQHF.